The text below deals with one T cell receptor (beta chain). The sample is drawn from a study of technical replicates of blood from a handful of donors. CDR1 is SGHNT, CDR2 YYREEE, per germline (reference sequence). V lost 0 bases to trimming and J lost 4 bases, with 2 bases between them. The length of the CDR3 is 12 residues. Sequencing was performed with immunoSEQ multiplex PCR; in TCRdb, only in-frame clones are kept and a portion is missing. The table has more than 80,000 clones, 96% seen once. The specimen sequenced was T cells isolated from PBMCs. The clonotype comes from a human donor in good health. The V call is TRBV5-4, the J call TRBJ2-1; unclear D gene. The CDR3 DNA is TGTGCCAGCAGCTTGGCTTACAATGAGCAGTTCTTC. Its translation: CASSLAYNEQFF.